This T cell receptor (beta chain) was observed in a study of cytomegalovirus exposure and HLA in healthy donors. The germline V gene has CDR1 SGHRS and CDR2 YFSETQ. V was pared by 4 bases and J by 2 bases, with 13 bases between. CDR3 length equals 14 residues. Sequencing was performed with immunoSEQ multiplex PCR; in TCRdb, only in-frame clones are kept and a portion is missing. The top ten clones hold approximately 10% of a sample with approximately 170,000 clones, 80% to 85% of them seen once. The receptor comes from a young man in good health and CMV-seropositive. The rearrangement joins TRBV5-1 to TRBJ2-7, with a tentative D call TRBD2 (6 bases). Specimen: PBMCs. In DNA, the CDR3 is TGCGCCAGCAGCGAGACTAGATCAGCCTACGAGCAGTACTTC. Its translation is CASSETRSAYEQYF.